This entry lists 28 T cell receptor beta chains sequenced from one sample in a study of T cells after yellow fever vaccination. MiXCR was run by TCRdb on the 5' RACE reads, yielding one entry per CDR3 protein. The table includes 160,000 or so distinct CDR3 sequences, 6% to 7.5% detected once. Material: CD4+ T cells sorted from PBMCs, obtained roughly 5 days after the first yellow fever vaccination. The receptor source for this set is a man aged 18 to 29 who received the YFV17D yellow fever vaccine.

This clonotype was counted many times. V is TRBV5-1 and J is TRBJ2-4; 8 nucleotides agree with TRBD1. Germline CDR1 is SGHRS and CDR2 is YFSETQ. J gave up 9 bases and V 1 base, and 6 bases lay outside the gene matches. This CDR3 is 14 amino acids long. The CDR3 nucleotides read TGCGCCAGCAGCTTGTATACAGGGACAGGCATTCAGTACTTC. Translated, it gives CASSLYTGTGIQYF.

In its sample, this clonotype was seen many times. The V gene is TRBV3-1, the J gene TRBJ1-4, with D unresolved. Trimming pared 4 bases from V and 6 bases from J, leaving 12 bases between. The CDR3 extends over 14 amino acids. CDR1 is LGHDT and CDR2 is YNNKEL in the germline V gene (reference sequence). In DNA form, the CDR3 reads TGTGCCAGCAGCCCCTACCGCCCGGATGAAAAACTGTTTTTT. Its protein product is CASSPYRPDEKLFF.

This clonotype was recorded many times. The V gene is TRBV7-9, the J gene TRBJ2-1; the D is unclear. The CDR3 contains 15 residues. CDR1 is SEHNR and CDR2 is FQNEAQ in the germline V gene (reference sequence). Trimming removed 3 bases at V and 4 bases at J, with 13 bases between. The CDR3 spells CASSLSLLIYNEQFF. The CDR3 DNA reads TGTGCCAGCAGCTTGAGTCTCCTAATTTACAATGAGCAGTTCTTC.

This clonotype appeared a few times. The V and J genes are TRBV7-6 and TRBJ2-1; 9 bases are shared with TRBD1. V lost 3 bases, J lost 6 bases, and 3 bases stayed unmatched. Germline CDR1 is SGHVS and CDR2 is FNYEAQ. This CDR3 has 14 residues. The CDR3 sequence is CASSFGTGRNEQFF. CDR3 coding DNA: TGTGCCAGCAGCTTTGGGACAGGGCGCAATGAGCAGTTCTTC.

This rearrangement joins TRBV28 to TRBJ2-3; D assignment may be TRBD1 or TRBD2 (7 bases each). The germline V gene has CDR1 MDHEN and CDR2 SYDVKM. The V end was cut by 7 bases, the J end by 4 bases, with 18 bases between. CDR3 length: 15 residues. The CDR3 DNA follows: TGTGCCAGCACCTCAGGGGGGGGGCCGTCAGATACGCAGTATTTT. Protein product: CASTSGGGPSDTQYF.

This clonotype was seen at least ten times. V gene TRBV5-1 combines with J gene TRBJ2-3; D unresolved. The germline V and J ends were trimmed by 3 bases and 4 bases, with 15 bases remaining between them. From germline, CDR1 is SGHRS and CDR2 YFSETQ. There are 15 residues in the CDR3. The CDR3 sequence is CASSSIGLVSDTQYF. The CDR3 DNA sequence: TGCGCCAGCAGCTCAATTGGATTGGTGTCAGATACGCAGTATTTT.

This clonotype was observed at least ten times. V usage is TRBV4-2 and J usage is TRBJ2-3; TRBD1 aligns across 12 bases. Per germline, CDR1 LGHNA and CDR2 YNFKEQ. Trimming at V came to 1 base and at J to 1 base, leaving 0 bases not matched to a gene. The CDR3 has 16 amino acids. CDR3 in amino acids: CASSQGDRGRTDTQYF. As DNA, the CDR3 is TGTGCCAGCAGCCAAGGGGACAGGGGGCGCACAGATACGCAGTATTTT.

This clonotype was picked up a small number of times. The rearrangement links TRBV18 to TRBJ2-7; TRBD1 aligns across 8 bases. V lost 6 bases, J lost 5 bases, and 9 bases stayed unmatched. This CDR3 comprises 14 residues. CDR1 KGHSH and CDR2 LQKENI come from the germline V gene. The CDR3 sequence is CASSRAGQGHEQYF. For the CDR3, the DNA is TGTGCCAGCTCGCGGGCCGGACAGGGCCACGAGCAGTACTTC. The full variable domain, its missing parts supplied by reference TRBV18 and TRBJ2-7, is NAGVMQNPRHLVRRRGQEARLRCSPMKGHSHVYWYRQLPEEGLKFMVYLQKENIIDESGMPKERFSAEFPKEGPSILRIQQVVRGDSAAYFCASSRAGQGHEQYFGPGTRLTVT.

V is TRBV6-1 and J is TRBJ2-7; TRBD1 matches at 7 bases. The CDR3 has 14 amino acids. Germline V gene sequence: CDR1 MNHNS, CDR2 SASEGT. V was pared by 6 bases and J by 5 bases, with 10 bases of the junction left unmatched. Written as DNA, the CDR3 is TGTGCCAGCAGCCCCTTCGGGGACAGAGACGAGCAGTACTTC. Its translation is CASSPFGDRDEQYF.

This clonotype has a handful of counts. Written as DNA, the CDR3 is TGTGCCAGCAGCTCCGCCCCCGGCGGTGAGACCCAGTACTTC. This translates into CASSSAPGGETQYF. The genes are TRBV7-2 and TRBJ2-5; D ambiguous. CDR3 length: 14 amino acids. The germline V gene encodes CDR1 SGHTA and CDR2 FQGNSA. V lost 4 bases and J 5 bases, leaving 14 bases between the germline ends.

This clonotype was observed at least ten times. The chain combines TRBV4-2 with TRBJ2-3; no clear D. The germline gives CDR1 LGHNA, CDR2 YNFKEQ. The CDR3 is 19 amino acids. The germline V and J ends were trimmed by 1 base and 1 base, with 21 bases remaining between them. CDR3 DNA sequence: TGTGCCAGCAGCCAAGGATTGGCCCAGGCAGCCCCTGGCACAGATACGCAGTATTTT. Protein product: CASSQGLAQAAPGTDTQYF.

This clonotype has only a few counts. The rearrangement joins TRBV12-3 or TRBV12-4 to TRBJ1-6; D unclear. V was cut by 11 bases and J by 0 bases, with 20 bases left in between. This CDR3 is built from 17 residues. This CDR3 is CALTGPLAGSYNSPLHF. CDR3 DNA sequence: TGTGCCTTGACCGGGCCTCTGGCGGGCTCCTATAATTCACCCCTCCACTTT.

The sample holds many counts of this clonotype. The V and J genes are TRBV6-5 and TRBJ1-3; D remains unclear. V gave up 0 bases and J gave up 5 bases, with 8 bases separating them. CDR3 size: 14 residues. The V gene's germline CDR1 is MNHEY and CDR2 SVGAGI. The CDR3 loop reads CASSYSRARNTIYF. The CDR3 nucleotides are TGTGCCAGCAGTTACTCCCGGGCCCGAAACACCATATATTTT.

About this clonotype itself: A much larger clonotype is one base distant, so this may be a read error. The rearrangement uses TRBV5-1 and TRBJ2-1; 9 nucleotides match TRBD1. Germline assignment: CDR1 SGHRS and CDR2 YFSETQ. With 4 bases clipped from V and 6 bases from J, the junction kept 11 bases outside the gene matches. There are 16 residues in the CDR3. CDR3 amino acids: CASSISPGQGPNEQFF. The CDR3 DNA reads TGCGCCAGCAGCATATCACCGGGACAGGGTCCCAATGAGCAGTTCTTC.

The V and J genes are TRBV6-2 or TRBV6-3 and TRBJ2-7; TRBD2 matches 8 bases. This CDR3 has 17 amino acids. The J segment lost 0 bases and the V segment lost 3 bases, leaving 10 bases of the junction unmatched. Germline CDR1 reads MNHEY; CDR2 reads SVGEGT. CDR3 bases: TGTGCCAGCAGTTATCGAGCGGGGGCCACAATCTCCTACGAGCAGTACGTC. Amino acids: CASSYRAGATISYEQYV.

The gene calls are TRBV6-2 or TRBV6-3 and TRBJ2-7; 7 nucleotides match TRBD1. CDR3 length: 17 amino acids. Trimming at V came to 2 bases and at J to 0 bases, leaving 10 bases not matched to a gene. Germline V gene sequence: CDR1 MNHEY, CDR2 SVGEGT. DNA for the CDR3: TGTGCCAGCAGTTACCCCCGGGACAGAAAGAGCTCCTACGAGCAGTACTTC. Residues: CASSYPRDRKSSYEQYF.

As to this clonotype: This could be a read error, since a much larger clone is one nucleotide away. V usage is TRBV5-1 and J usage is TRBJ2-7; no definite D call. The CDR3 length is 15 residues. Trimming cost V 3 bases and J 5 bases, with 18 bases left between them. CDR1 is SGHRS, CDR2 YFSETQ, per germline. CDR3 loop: CASSYVSGPWNEQYV. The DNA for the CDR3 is TGCGCCAGCAGCTATGTATCCGGGCCTTGGAACGAGCAGTACGTC.

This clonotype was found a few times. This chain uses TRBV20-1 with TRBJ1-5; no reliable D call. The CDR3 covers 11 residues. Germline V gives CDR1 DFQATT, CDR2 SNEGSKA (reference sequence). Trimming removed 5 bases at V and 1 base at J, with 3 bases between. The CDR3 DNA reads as TGCAGTGCTCGGAGCAATCAGCCCCAGCATTTT. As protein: CSARSNQPQHF.

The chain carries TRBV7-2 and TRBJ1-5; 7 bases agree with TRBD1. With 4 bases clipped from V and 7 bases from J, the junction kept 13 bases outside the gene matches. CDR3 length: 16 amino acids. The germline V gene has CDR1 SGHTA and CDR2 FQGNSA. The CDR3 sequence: CASSSQGGGSGQPQHF. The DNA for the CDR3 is TGTGCCAGCAGCTCCCAAGGAGGGGGCTCGGGACAGCCCCAGCATTTT. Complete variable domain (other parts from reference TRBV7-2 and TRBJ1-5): GAGVSQSPSNKVTEKGKDVELRCDPISGHTALYWYRQSLGQGLEFLIYFQGNSAPDKSGLPSDRFSAERTGGSVSTLTIQRTQQEDSAVYLCASSSQGGGSGQPQHFGDGTRLSIL.

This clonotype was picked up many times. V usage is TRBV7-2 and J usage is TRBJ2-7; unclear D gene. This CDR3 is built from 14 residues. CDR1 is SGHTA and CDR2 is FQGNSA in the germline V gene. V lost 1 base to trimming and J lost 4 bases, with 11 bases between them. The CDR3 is CASSLGGIRYEQYF. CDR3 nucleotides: TGTGCCAGCAGCTTAGGGGGTATTCGGTACGAGCAGTACTTC.

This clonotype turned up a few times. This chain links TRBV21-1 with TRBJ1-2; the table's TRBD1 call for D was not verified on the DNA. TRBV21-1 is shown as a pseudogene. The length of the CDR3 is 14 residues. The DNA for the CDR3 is TGTGCCACTGGAACAGGGGAAAAACGGTATGGCTACACCTTC. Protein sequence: CATGTGEKRYGYTF.

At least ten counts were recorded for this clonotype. The CDR3 loop is CASTTASGTQYF. In DNA, the CDR3 is TGTGCCAGCACAACGGCATCGGGTACGCAGTATTTT. V gene TRBV6-2 or TRBV6-3 combines with J gene TRBJ2-3; D remains ambiguous. V shed 7 bases and J shed 8 bases, with 13 bases lying between them. CDR1 is MNHEY and CDR2 is SVGEGT in the germline V gene. The CDR3 is 12 residues long.

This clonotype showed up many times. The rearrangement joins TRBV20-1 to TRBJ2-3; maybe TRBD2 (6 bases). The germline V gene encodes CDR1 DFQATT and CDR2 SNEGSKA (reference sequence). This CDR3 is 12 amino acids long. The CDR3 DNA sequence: TGCTCCTGGTGGCGGGGCGGGGATACGCAGTATTTT. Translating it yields CSWWRGGDTQYF.

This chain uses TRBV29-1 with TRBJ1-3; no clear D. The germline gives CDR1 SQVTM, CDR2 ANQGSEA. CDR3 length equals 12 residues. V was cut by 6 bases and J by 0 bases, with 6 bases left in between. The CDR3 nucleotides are TGCAGCGTCGGGAGCTCTGGAAACACCATATATTTT. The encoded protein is CSVGSSGNTIYF.

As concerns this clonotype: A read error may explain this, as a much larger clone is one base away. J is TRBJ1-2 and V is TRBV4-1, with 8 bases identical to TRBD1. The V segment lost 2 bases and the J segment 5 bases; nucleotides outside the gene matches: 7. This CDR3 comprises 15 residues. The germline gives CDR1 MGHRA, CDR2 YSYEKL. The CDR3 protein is CASSQLMGQDYGYTF. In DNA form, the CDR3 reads TGCGCCAGCAGCCAACTAATGGGACAGGATTATGGCTACACCTTC.

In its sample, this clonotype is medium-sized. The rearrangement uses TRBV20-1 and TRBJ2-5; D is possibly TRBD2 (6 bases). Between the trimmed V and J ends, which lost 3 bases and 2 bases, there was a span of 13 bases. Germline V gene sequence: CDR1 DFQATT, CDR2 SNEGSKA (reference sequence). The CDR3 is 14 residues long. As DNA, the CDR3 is TGCAGTGCTAGGTCCGGGAGTCCACAAGAGACCCAGTACTTC. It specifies CSARSGSPQETQYF.

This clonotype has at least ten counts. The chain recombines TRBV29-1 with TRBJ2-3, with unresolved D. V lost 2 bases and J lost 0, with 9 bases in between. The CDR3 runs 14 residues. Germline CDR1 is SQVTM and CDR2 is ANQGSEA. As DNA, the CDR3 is TGCAGCGTTGAAAGAGCGTACAGCACAGATACGCAGTATTTT. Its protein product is CSVERAYSTDTQYF.

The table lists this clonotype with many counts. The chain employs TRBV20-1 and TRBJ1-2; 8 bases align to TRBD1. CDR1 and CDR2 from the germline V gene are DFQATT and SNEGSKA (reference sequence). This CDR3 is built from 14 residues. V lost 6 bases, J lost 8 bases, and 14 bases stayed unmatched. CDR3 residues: CSARQGFVIEGYTF. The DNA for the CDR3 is TGCAGTGCGAGACAGGGGTTCGTAATCGAGGGCTACACCTTC.